Described below is a single T cell receptor beta chain sequence and its context. The antigen is undetermined. Only in-frame clones appear in the TCRdb table, and some are missing; sequencing was by immunoSEQ multiplex PCR. The sample includes some 40,000 clones, roughly nine tenths seen only once; the top ten take approximately 15%. Samples of blood were obtained at baseline, on cycle 4 day 1, and on cycle 7 day 1. This entry belongs to a study of OX40 agonist ivuxolimab in advanced cancers. Study-wide points: Among the lowest peripheral clonal expansion occurred in 0.1-3.0 mg/kg partial responders. Relative to CD4+, CD8+ T cells held more expanded clones on average.

CDR3 length equals 15 residues. Looked up from germline, CDR1 is MDHEN and CDR2 is SYDVKM. The ends were cut back, 3 bases at V and 0 bases at J, with 12 bases in the middle. The receptor was derived from an adult with an advanced solid tumor such as melanoma, head and neck, liver or kidney cancer. Sample: CD4+ or CD8+ T cells sorted from blood, taken in a trial of the OX40 agonist ivuxolimab. J is TRBJ2-7 and V is TRBV28, with D perhaps TRBD1 (5 bases). This chain's CDR3 is CASSLYQGASYEQYF. CDR3 nucleotide sequence: TGTGCCAGCAGTTTGTACCAGGGTGCCTCCTACGAGCAGTACTTC. Drawing the rest from reference TRBV28 and TRBJ2-7, the complete variable domain is DVKVTQSSRYLVKRTGEKVFLECVQDMDHENMFWYRQDPGLGLRLIYFSYDVKMKEKGDIPEGYSVSREKKERFSLILESASTNQTSMYLCASSLYQGASYEQYFGPGTRLTVT.